The 11 T cell receptor beta chains below were found in one sample sequenced in a study of STAT3 mutations in large granular lymphocyte leukemia. The study, taken as a whole, reports: In T-cell large granular lymphocyte leukemia, about half of patients showed multiple immunodominant subclonotypes.

Produced via immunoSEQ multiplex PCR; TCRdb's table is partial and in-frame only. Seen here are 1,700 or so clones, 29% observed once, and the top ten hold less than 75%. These receptors' antigens are unknown. Sequenced sample: peripheral blood mononuclear cells. The receptors here all came from a male patient in his fifties with T-cell large granular lymphocyte leukemia. Some clones in this sample may be carry-over from other donors' samples.

The chain has TRBV30 and TRBJ2-1; tentatively, D is TRBD2 (5 bases). Germline CDR1 GTSNPN, CDR2 SVGIG (reference sequence). Trimming removed 3 bases at V and 7 bases at J, with 10 bases between. The CDR3 loop spans 12 amino acids. The DNA of the CDR3 is TGTGCCTGGAGGCTAGCCGATAATGAGCAGTTCTTC. Encoded protein: CAWRLADNEQFF. The whole variable domain, remainder taken from reference TRBV30 and TRBJ2-1, is SQTIHQWPATLVQPVGSPLSLECTVEGTSNPNLYWYRQAAGRGLQLLFYSVGIGQISSEVPQNLSASRPQDRQFILSSKKLLLSDSGFYLCAWRLADNEQFFGPGTRLTVL.

The chain links TRBV5-1 to TRBJ1-1; D call uncertain. CDR1 and CDR2 from the germline V gene are SGHRS and YFSETQ. V lost 0 bases, J lost 11 bases, and 11 bases lay in between. CDR3 length equals 12 residues. CDR3 bases: TGCGCCAGCAGCTTGGAAGGATGGGCGGCTTTCTTT. Encoded protein: CASSLEGWAAFF.

The V and J genes are TRBV18 and TRBJ1-5, with D tentatively TRBD1 (6 bases). The ends were cut back, 3 bases at V and 11 bases at J, with 11 bases in the middle. The length of the CDR3 is 12 residues. The germline V gene encodes CDR1 KGHSH and CDR2 LQKENI. The CDR3 reads CASSPQGRTQHF. The CDR3 nucleotides are TGTGCCAGCTCACCTCAGGGGAGGACCCAGCATTTT.

V usage is TRBV18 and J usage is TRBJ1-1, with D unresolved. This CDR3 spans 13 amino acids. V was pared by 6 bases and J by 1 base, with 9 bases between. Germline V CDR1 and CDR2: KGHSH, LQKENI. DNA of the CDR3: TGTGCCAGCTCCCTGGACGGGAACACTGAAGCTTTCTTT. Protein: CASSLDGNTEAFF.

This clone is large within its sample. This chain connects TRBV29-1 to TRBJ2-1, with D possibly matching TRBD2 (6 bases). This CDR3 spans 16 amino acids. The ends were cut back, 0 bases at V and 2 bases at J, with 14 bases in the middle. The V gene's germline CDR1 is SQVTM and CDR2 ANQGSEA. CDR3 sequence reads: CSVEELVSGPYNEQFF. The DNA for the CDR3 is TGCAGCGTTGAAGAATTGGTCAGCGGGCCCTACAATGAGCAGTTCTTC.

The V gene is TRBV7-9, the J gene TRBJ1-2; TRBD1 is a possible D gene (6 bases). The CDR3 length is 14 residues. Trimming took 5 bases from V and 7 from J, leaving 17 bases between them. Germline loops: CDR1 SEHNR, CDR2 FQNEAQ (reference sequence). The CDR3: CASSRTDSWGGYTF. The CDR3 region has the DNA TGTGCCAGCAGCCGGACAGACTCTTGGGGTGGCTACACCTTC. Combining the CDR3 with reference TRBV7-9 and TRBJ1-2 gives the whole variable domain DTGVSQNPRHKITKRGQNVTFRCDPISEHNRLYWYRQTLGQGPEFLTYFQNEAQLEKSRLLSDRFSAERPKGSFSTLEIQRTEQGDSAMYLCASSRTDSWGGYTFGSGTRLTVV.

This clone was observed a handful of times. Possible read error: a much larger clone is one base away. This chain links TRBV28 with TRBJ2-7; the match to TRBD2 covers 11 bases. The germline V gene encodes CDR1 MDHEN and CDR2 SYDVKM. The length of the CDR3 is 15 residues. Losses at the gene ends were 2 bases for V and 4 bases for J; bases not matched to a gene: 4. CDR3 protein: CASSLTSGSIYEQYV. In DNA form, the CDR3 reads TGTGCCAGCAGTTTAACTAGCGGGAGTATATACGAGCAGTACGTC.

This clone was detected only a few times. This CDR3 reads CASSLVAGYGYTF. CDR3 bases: TGCGCCAGCAGCTTGGTGGCAGGGTATGGCTACACCTTC. The chain has TRBV5-1 and TRBJ1-2; tentative D call: TRBD1 (5 bases). CDR1 is SGHRS and CDR2 is YFSETQ in the germline V gene. The V gene lost 0 bases and the J gene lost 5 bases, with 8 bases spanning the gap. This CDR3 comprises 13 residues.

This chain links TRBV18 with TRBJ2-5, with D possibly being TRBD2 (5 bases). This CDR3 is built from 13 residues. The germline V gene encodes CDR1 KGHSH and CDR2 LQKENI. V was trimmed by 5 bases and J by 5 bases, leaving 12 bases between them. The CDR3 sequence: CASSVLVAETQYF. The CDR3 nucleotides are TGTGCCAGCTCAGTACTAGTGGCGGAGACCCAGTACTTC.

The chain joins TRBV4-3 to TRBJ2-2; no clear D. Per germline, CDR1 LGHNA and CDR2 YSLEER. CDR3 size: 14 residues. Trimming cost V 0 bases and J 5 bases, with 7 bases left between them. CDR3 sequence: CASSQDLGTGELFF. The CDR3 region has the DNA TGCGCCAGCAGCCAAGATTTGGGGACCGGGGAGCTGTTTTTT.

This clone was picked up a small number of times. The rearrangement links TRBV7-8 to TRBJ2-7; D unclear. The germline V gene has CDR1 SGHVS and CDR2 FQNEAQ. The CDR3 totals 14 residues. V dropped 5 bases and J dropped 0 bases, with 11 bases sitting between them. The CDR3 is CASSPGPSSYEQYF. CDR3 DNA: TGTGCCAGCAGCCCCGGACCTAGCTCCTACGAGCAGTACTTC.